Detailed here is one T cell receptor (beta chain). What it binds is unknown. The source of the sample is a study of cytomegalovirus exposure and HLA in healthy donors. Study details: Drawn from HLA-typed donors, about 85 million unique TCRs were held in an early data release.

The CDR3 spans 13 residues. Germline assignment: CDR1 SGHRS and CDR2 YFSETQ. V gave up 3 bases and J gave up 2 bases; unmatched junction bases: 1. The PCR was carried out with 60 Vbeta primers and 13 Jbeta primers. Clones were sequenced by immunoSEQ multiplex PCR, and TCRdb holds only the in-frame ones, with some missing. There are just over 150,000 clones in the sample; roughly 81% occur only once, and approximately 2.5% lies in the top ten. Study-wide results and caveats: Information on immune exposure was restricted to one variable (CMV serostatus). Looking again later, the authors saw that most CMV-associated TCR beta chains seemed HLA-restricted. A previous analysis found most TCR beta V segments productive roughly 90% or roughly 30% of the time.

Sequencing was done on a sample of PBMCs. This receptor was taken from a woman between 18 and 29 years old in good health and CMV-seronegative. The V and J genes are TRBV5-1 and TRBJ1-2; 7 nucleotides agree with TRBD1. Here the CDR3 DNA reads TGCGCCAGCAGCTGGGACAGAAACTATGGCTACACCTTC. As protein: CASSWDRNYGYTF.